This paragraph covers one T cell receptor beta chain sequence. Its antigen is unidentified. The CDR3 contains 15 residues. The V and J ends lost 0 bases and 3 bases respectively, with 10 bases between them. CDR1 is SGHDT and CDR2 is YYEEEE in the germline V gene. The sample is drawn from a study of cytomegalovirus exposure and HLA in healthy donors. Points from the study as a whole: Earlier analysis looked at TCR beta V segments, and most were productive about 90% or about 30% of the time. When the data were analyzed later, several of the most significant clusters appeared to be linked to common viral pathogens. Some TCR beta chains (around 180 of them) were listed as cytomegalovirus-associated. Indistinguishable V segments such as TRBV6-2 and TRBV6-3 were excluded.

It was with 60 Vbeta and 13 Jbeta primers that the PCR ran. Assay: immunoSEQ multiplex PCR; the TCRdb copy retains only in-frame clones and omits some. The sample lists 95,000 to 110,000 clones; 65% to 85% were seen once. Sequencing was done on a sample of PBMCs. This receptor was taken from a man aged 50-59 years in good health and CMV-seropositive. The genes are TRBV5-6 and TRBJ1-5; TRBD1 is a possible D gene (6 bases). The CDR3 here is CASSLGKGVNQPQHF. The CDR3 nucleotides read TGTGCCAGCAGCTTGGGAAAGGGGGTCAATCAGCCCCAGCATTTT. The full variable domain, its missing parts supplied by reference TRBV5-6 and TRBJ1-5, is DAGVTQSPTHLIKTRGQQVTLRCSPKSGHDTVSWYQQALGQGPQFIFQYYEEEERQRGNFPDRFSGHQFPNYSSELNVNALLLGDSALYLCASSLGKGVNQPQHFGDGTRLSIL.